The 10 T cell receptor beta chains reported below all come from one sample, sequenced in a study of cytomegalovirus exposure and HLA in healthy donors. PCR was performed using 60 Vbeta and 13 Jbeta primers. Libraries were prepared by immunoSEQ multiplex PCR; TCRdb keeps only in-frame clonotypes and omits some of them. The repertoire table contains 130,000 or so clones. Sequenced material: PBMCs. The source of these receptors is a woman aged 18-29 years in good health and CMV-seronegative.

The V gene is TRBV18, the J gene TRBJ1-4; D may be TRBD1 (5 bases). Between the trimmed V and J ends, which lost 8 bases and 8 bases, there was a span of 18 bases. From germline, CDR1 is KGHSH and CDR2 LQKENI. This CDR3 has 14 residues. CDR3 DNA sequence: TGTGCCAGCGCCTCGACAGATTTAGTCGAAAAACTGTTTTTT. It codes for CASASTDLVEKLFF.

The CDR3 bases are TGCGCCAGCAGCCAAGAGGACCCCCGCGCGGACAGGGGCAGTCCGATGGGCTACACCTTC. It is translated as CASSQEDPRADRGSPMGYTF. The chain carries TRBV4-1 and TRBJ1-2; 9 bases match TRBD1. The CDR3 sequence is 20 residues long. V lost 0 bases and J lost 8; bases outside the gene matches: 22. Germline CDR1 MGHRA, CDR2 YSYEKL.

The chain recombines TRBV5-1 with TRBJ2-3; 10 positions match TRBD1. The CDR3 is 15 amino acids. The germline V gene has CDR1 SGHRS and CDR2 YFSETQ. V was clipped by 2 bases and J by 6 bases; unmatched bases: 6. The CDR3 DNA reads as TGCGCCAGCAGCTTTACGGGACAGGGGCTGGATACGCAGTATTTT. This gives the protein CASSFTGQGLDTQYF.

The chain links TRBV6-6 to TRBJ2-2; TRBD2 matches at 11 bases. CDR1 is MNHNY and CDR2 is SVGAGI in the germline V gene (reference sequence). This CDR3 spans 16 amino acids. Losses at the gene ends were 7 bases for V and 5 bases for J; bases not matched to a gene: 9. For the CDR3, the DNA is TGTGCCAGCAACCTAGGGTTAGCGGGAGGGACCGGGGAGCTGTTTTTT. It translates to CASNLGLAGGTGELFF.

The CDR3 coding sequence is TGCGCCAGCAGCGTCGGGACTAGCGGACCGAAATTGGCCGGGGAGCTGTTTTTT. Its translation: CASSVGTSGPKLAGELFF. The J gene is TRBJ2-2, the V gene TRBV5-1; TRBD2 aligns across 11 bases. Germline lookup yields CDR1 SGHRS and CDR2 YFSETQ. The CDR3 contains 18 residues. The trim removed 4 bases at V and 6 bases at J, leaving 14 bases unmatched.

V gene TRBV6-4 combines with J gene TRBJ2-2; 7 positions match TRBD1. J gave up 4 bases and V 3 bases, and 5 bases lay outside the gene matches. The CDR3 spans 15 residues. Germline CDR1 is MRHNA and CDR2 is SNTAGT. The CDR3 DNA reads as TGTGCCAGCAGTGAACAGGGGAAGGGCACCGGGGAGCTGTTTTTT. Encoded protein: CASSEQGKGTGELFF.

The rearrangement links TRBV7-2 to TRBJ2-7; D ambiguous. The length of the CDR3 is 16 residues. The V gene's germline CDR1 is SGHTA and CDR2 FQGNSA. Trimming left V 7 bases short and J 0 bases short, with 19 bases between. The CDR3 protein is CASTLRRLSSSYEQYV. CDR3 nucleotide sequence: TGTGCCAGCACCCTTAGGCGACTTTCCAGCTCCTACGAGCAGTACGTC.

V is TRBV5-4 and J is TRBJ2-2; D possibly corresponds to TRBD2 (7 bases). Trimming cost V 4 bases and J 3 bases, with 16 bases left between them. The germline gives CDR1 SGHNT, CDR2 YYREEE (reference sequence). CDR3 length: 16 residues. The CDR3 DNA follows: TGTGCCAGCAGCCCTGGGGGGGGGCCGGACACCGGGGAGCTGTTTTTT. It encodes CASSPGGGPDTGELFF.

The rearrangement joins TRBV5-6 to TRBJ1-2; D is possibly TRBD1 (5 bases). The CDR3 contains 14 residues. The ends were cut back, 4 bases at V and 1 base at J, with 11 bases in the middle. In germline, CDR1 is SGHDT, CDR2 YYEEEE. The CDR3 DNA is TGTGCCAGCAGCCCACCGGGGGGTAACTATGGCTACACCTTC. Residues: CASSPPGGNYGYTF.

V is TRBV30 and J is TRBJ1-1; tentatively, D is TRBD1 (6 bases). CDR1 is GTSNPN and CDR2 is SVGIG in the germline V gene (reference sequence). This CDR3 comprises 14 residues. Deletions cut 0 bases from V and 1 base from J, with 9 bases between. The CDR3 reads CAWSVSRGNTEAFF. DNA of the CDR3: TGTGCCTGGAGTGTGTCCAGGGGGAACACTGAAGCTTTCTTT.